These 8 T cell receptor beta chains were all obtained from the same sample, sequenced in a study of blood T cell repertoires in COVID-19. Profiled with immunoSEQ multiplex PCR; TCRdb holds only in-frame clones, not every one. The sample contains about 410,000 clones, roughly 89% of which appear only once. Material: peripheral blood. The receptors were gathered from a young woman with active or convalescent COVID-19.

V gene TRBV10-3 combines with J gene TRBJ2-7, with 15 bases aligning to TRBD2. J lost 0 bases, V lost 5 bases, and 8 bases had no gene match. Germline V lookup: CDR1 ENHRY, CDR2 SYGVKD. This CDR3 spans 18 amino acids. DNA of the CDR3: TGTGCCATCAGTAAAGGACTAGCGGGAGGGCCCAGCTCCTACGAGCAGTACTTC. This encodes CAISKGLAGGPSSYEQYF.

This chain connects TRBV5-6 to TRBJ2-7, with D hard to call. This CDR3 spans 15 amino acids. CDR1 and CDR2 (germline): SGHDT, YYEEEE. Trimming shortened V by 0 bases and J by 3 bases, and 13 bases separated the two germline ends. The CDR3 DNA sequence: TGTGCCAGCAGCTTGGGCAAGTCCTCTAGCTACGAGCAGTACTTC. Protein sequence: CASSLGKSSSYEQYF.

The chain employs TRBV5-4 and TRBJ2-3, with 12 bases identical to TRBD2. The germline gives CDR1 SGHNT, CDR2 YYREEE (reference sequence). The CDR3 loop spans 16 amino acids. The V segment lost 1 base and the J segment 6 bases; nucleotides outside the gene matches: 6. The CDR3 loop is CASSLSASGRADTQYF. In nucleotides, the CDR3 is TGTGCCAGCAGCTTGTCAGCTAGCGGGAGGGCGGATACGCAGTATTTT.

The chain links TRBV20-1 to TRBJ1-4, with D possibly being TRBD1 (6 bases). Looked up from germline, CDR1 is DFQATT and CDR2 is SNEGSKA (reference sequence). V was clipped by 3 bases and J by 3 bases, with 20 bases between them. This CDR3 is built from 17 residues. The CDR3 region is CSASLTPTGTSNEKLFF. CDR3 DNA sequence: TGCAGTGCTAGTTTGACCCCCACCGGGACATCTAATGAAAAACTGTTTTTT.

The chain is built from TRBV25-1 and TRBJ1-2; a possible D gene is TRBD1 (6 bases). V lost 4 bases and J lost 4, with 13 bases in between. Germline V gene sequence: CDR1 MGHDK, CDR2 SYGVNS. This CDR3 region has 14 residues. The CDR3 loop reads CASSAPDSFYGYTF. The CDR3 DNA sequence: TGTGCCAGCAGTGCCCCGGACAGCTTCTATGGCTACACCTTC.

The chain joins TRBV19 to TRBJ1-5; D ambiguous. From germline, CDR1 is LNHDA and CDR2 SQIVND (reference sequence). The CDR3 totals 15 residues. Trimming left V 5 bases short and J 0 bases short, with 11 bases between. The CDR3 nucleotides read TGTGCCAGTAGTCAACCAGTTTATAGCAATCAGCCCCAGCATTTT. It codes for CASSQPVYSNQPQHF.

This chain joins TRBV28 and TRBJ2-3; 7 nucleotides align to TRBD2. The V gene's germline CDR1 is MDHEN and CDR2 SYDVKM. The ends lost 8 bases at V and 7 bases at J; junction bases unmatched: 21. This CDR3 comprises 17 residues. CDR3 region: CASSPITSATGGYTQYF. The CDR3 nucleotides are TGTGCCAGCTCTCCAATCACTAGCGCCACGGGGGGATATACGCAGTATTTT.

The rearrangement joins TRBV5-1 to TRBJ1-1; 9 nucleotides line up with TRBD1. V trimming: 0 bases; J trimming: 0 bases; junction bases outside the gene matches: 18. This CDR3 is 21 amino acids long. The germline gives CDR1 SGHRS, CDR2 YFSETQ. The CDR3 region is CASSLGDRVTLYELLNTEAFF. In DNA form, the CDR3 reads TGCGCCAGCAGCTTGGGGGACAGGGTGACCCTCTACGAGCTCTTGAACACTGAAGCTTTCTTT.